The 18 T cell receptor beta chains below were found in one sample sequenced in a study of OX40 agonist ivuxolimab in advanced cancers. Libraries were prepared by immunoSEQ multiplex PCR; TCRdb keeps only in-frame clonotypes and omits some of them. The sample comprises under 70,000 clones, roughly 85% of which are singletons, and 2% to 2.5% rests with the top ten. The source material was CD4+ or CD8+ T cells sorted from blood, sampled in a trial of the OX40 agonist ivuxolimab. All receptors derive from an adult with an advanced solid tumor such as melanoma, head and neck, liver or kidney cancer.

The rearrangement uses TRBV6-1 and TRBJ2-1; D is possibly TRBD1 (5 bases). This CDR3 is 15 amino acids long. Germline CDR1 reads MNHNS; CDR2 reads SASEGT. The V and J ends lost 4 bases and 6 bases respectively, with 16 bases between them. The CDR3 sequence is CASSVGRARGNEQFF. The CDR3 DNA reads as TGTGCCAGCAGTGTTGGCAGGGCTAGGGGCAATGAGCAGTTCTTC.

This rearrangement joins TRBV28 to TRBJ2-7; 8 positions match TRBD1. Germline V gives CDR1 MDHEN, CDR2 SYDVKM. This CDR3 is built from 14 residues. After removal of 4 bases from V and 3 bases from J, the junction contained 5 bases not matched to a gene. The CDR3 reads CASSSDREDYEQYF. Here the CDR3 DNA reads TGTGCCAGCAGTTCGGACAGGGAAGACTACGAGCAGTACTTC.

The CDR3 loop reads CAISDFGRKSSYNEQFF. DNA of the CDR3: TGTGCCATCAGTGATTTCGGACGTAAGAGCTCCTACAATGAGCAGTTCTTC. The gene calls are TRBV10-3 and TRBJ2-1, with unresolved D. CDR1 and CDR2 from the germline V gene are ENHRY and SYGVKD. Trimming took 3 bases from V and 0 from J, leaving 15 bases between them. The CDR3 loop spans 17 amino acids.

Comment on this clone: Mismatch with germline at one junction end may stem from a read error. Other DNA sequences in the same sample also yield this CDR3. The chain is built from TRBV20-1 and TRBJ2-3; D is perhaps TRBD2 (6 bases). CDR1 and CDR2 (germline): DFQATT, SNEGSKA (reference sequence). The CDR3 is made up of 11 amino acids. The DNA of the CDR3 is TGCAGTGCTAGATGGGAGGATACACAGTATTTT. Protein: CSARWEDTQYF.

The chain recombines TRBV28 with TRBJ2-7, with D perhaps matching TRBD2 (5 bases). V shed 6 bases and J shed 0 bases, with 9 bases lying between them. The CDR3 is 13 residues long. Germline-derived CDR1 and CDR2 are MDHEN and SYDVKM. The CDR3 sequence: CASSRRLSYEQYF. For the CDR3, the DNA is TGTGCCAGCAGCAGGAGGCTCTCCTACGAGCAGTACTTC.

This clone occurred a few times. The chain combines TRBV19 with TRBJ2-1; TRBD1 matches 7 bases. Germline V gives CDR1 LNHDA, CDR2 SQIVND (reference sequence). V lost 7 bases and J lost 10; bases outside the gene matches: 7. CDR3 length equals 12 residues. CDR3 nucleotides: TGTGCCAGTAAACAGGGGTACGGCGAGCAGTTCTTC. Translating gives CASKQGYGEQFF.

V and J are TRBV28 and TRBJ1-2; D unclear. The CDR3 runs 14 residues. The V end was cut by 1 base, the J end by 6 bases, with 12 bases between. The germline V gene encodes CDR1 MDHEN and CDR2 SYDVKM. The CDR3: CASSLFWGSNGYTF. DNA of the CDR3: TGTGCCAGCAGTTTATTCTGGGGTTCCAATGGCTACACCTTC.

The V gene is TRBV5-4, the J gene TRBJ2-2; tentatively, D is TRBD1 (5 bases). The CDR3 has 15 residues. V lost 4 bases, J lost 5 bases, and 15 bases lay in between. In germline, CDR1 is SGHNT, CDR2 YYREEE (reference sequence). For the CDR3, the DNA is TGTGCCAGCAGCCTGCTAGTAGGGGAAACCGGGGAGCTGTTTTTT. It is translated as CASSLLVGETGELFF.

The rearrangement links TRBV19 to TRBJ1-1; the D gene is possibly TRBD1 (5 bases). Germline V gives CDR1 LNHDA, CDR2 SQIVND (reference sequence). Trimming shortened V by 1 base and J by 0 bases, and 9 bases separated the two germline ends. The CDR3 has 15 residues. As DNA, the CDR3 is TGTGCCAGTAGTATAGGAGGGGCCCTGAACACTGAAGCTTTCTTT. Its translation: CASSIGGALNTEAFF.

The rearrangement joins TRBV2 to TRBJ2-3; perhaps TRBD1 as D (6 bases). CDR3 length: 14 residues. Trimming removed 7 bases at V and 3 bases at J, with 14 bases between. Germline CDR1 SNHLY, CDR2 FYNNEI. The CDR3 sequence is CASTGSRGTDTQYF. In nucleotides, the CDR3 is TGTGCCAGCACAGGGTCAAGGGGGACAGATACGCAGTATTTT.

The chain couples TRBV15 to TRBJ1-1, with 10 bases matching TRBD1. The CDR3 consists of 15 residues. J lost 5 bases, V lost 1 base, and 4 bases had no gene match. The V gene's germline CDR1 is LNHNV and CDR2 YYDKDF (reference sequence). CDR3 region: CATSRGGQGGTEAFF. Here the CDR3 DNA reads TGTGCCACCAGCAGAGGCGGACAGGGGGGGACTGAAGCTTTCTTT.

The chain links TRBV7-9 to TRBJ1-3; no clear D. V gave up 2 bases and J gave up 1 base, with 6 bases separating them. Germline CDR1 and CDR2: SEHNR and FQNEAQ (reference sequence). The CDR3 has 14 amino acids. The CDR3 spells CASSLLGSGNTIYF. For the CDR3, the DNA is TGTGCCAGCAGCTTACTAGGTTCTGGAAACACCATATATTTT. Using reference TRBV7-9 and TRBJ1-3 for the parts outside the CDR3, the full variable domain is DTGVSQNPRHKITKRGQNVTFRCDPISEHNRLYWYRQTLGQGPEFLTYFQNEAQLEKSRLLSDRFSAERPKGSFSTLEIQRTEQGDSAMYLCASSLLGSGNTIYFGEGSWLTVV.

The V and J genes are TRBV27 and TRBJ2-5; D is possibly TRBD2 (5 bases). The CDR3 has 14 amino acids. V gave up 5 bases and J gave up 7 bases, with 17 bases separating them. Per the germline V gene, CDR1 is MNHEY and CDR2 is SMNVEV (reference sequence). The CDR3 reads CASSPTWELMTQYF. The CDR3 nucleotides are TGTGCCAGCAGTCCAACCTGGGAGCTTATGACCCAGTACTTC.

The chain combines TRBV2 with TRBJ1-2; 9 positions match TRBD1. V was clipped by 6 bases and J by 7 bases; unmatched bases: 9. The CDR3 consists of 14 residues. Germline V lookup: CDR1 SNHLY, CDR2 FYNNEI. The CDR3 DNA is TGTGCCAGCAGACGGGACAGGGTTCCGAGTGGCTACACCTTC. Its translation is CASRRDRVPSGYTF.

This clone was detected once. The chain links TRBV2 to TRBJ2-3, with 10 bases matching TRBD2. The CDR3 contains 15 residues. Germline V gene data show CDR1 as SNHLY and CDR2 as FYNNEI. Trimming took 3 bases from V and 1 from J; bases not matched to a gene: 1. This CDR3 is CASSELAGGTDTQYF. CDR3 sequence (DNA): TGTGCCAGCAGTGAGCTAGCGGGAGGCACAGATACGCAGTATTTT.

This clone was observed once. The chain combines TRBV10-3 with TRBJ2-3; 12 bases are shared with TRBD2. Germline CDR1 and CDR2: ENHRY and SYGVKD. V lost 2 bases, J lost 15 bases, and 6 bases stayed unmatched. The CDR3 sequence is 13 residues long. The CDR3 DNA reads TGTGCCATCAGTGAGGACCTAGCGGGAGGGCAATATTTT. As protein: CAISEDLAGGQYF.

CDR3 DNA sequence: TGTGCCAGCAGCGTAGGACAGGGATACACCGGGGAGCTGTTTTTT. It yields the protein CASSVGQGYTGELFF. The gene calls are TRBV9 and TRBJ2-2, with TRBD1 matching over 7 bases. This CDR3 has 15 residues. Germline CDR1 reads SGDLS; CDR2 reads YYNGEE. V gave up 0 bases and J gave up 3 bases; unmatched junction bases: 2.

This chain connects TRBV7-3 to TRBJ1-2; D might be TRBD1 (5 bases). V lost 10 bases to trimming and J lost 7 bases, with 13 bases between them. The CDR3 has 11 residues. Germline CDR1 SGHTA, CDR2 FQGTGA. The CDR3 region is CAKPGDGGYTF. The DNA of the CDR3 is TGTGCCAAGCCGGGGGACGGTGGCTACACCTTC.